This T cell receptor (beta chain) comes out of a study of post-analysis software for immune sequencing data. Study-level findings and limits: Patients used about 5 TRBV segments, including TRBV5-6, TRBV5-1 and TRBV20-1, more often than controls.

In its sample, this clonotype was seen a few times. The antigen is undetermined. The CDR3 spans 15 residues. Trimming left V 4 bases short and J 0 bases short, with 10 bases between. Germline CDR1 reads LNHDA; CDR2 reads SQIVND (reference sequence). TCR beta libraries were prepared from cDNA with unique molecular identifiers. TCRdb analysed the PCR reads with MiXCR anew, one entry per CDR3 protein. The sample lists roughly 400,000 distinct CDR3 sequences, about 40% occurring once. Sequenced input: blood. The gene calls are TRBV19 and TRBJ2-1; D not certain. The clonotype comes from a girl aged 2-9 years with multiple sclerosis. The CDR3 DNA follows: TGTGCCAGTAGTAAAGGGAAGAGCTCCTACAATGAGCAGTTCTTC. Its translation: CASSKGKSSYNEQFF.